Presented here are 9 T cell receptor beta chains from one specimen sequenced in a study of T cells in tuberculosis. Profiled with immunoSEQ multiplex PCR; TCRdb holds only in-frame clones, not every one. The sample holds more than 35,000 clones, 90% to 95% seen once. Sequencing was performed on PBMCs. The source is a donor between 10 and 35 years old with latent tuberculosis or without tuberculosis infection. Some clones in this sample may be carry-over from other donors' samples.

The chain couples TRBV7-8 to TRBJ1-3; 7 positions agree with TRBD1. Unmatched junction bases numbered 9, after V lost 3 bases and J lost 7 bases. Germline V gene data show CDR1 as SGHVS and CDR2 as FQNEAQ. The CDR3 covers 15 residues. The CDR3 nucleotides are TGTGCCAGCAGCTTCGACAGGGTTCCCGTGAACACCATATATTTT. This translates into CASSFDRVPVNTIYF.

This clone has only one observation. The CDR3 DNA reads as TGCAGCGTTGAAGCTACCGGACTCAACTATGGCTACACCTTC. Protein sequence: CSVEATGLNYGYTF. The chain joins TRBV29-1 to TRBJ1-2; D not certain. Trimming stripped 1 base from V and 2 bases from J, with 11 bases between. The CDR3 spans 14 residues. Germline V gives CDR1 SQVTM, CDR2 ANQGSEA.

V is TRBV9 and J is TRBJ2-1; 8 nucleotides line up with TRBD2. Per the germline V gene, CDR1 is SGDLS and CDR2 is YYNGEE. CDR3 length: 16 residues. After removal of 0 bases from V and 10 bases from J, the junction contained 12 bases not matched to a gene. The CDR3 nucleotides read TGTGCCAGCAGCGTAGACGGGGGGGCCCCGCCTAGGGAGCAGTTCTTC. This codes for CASSVDGGAPPREQFF.

This chain connects TRBV5-1 to TRBJ1-3, with D unresolved. Deletions cut 1 base from V and 3 bases from J, with 17 bases between. The CDR3 length is 17 residues. Germline CDR1 and CDR2: SGHRS and YFSETQ. The CDR3 region is CASSLYVGPGGGNTIYF. CDR3 bases: TGCGCCAGCAGCTTGTACGTTGGCCCCGGAGGTGGAAACACCATATATTTT.

The V gene is TRBV28, the J gene TRBJ2-7; weak D call: TRBD1 (6 bases). CDR1 and CDR2 (germline): MDHEN, SYDVKM. This CDR3 comprises 13 residues. V was shortened by 7 bases and J by 3 bases, with 13 bases between the two germline ends. The CDR3 protein is CASTGQQFYEQYF. In nucleotides, the CDR3 is TGTGCCAGCACGGGACAACAGTTCTACGAGCAGTACTTC.

The CDR3 loop is CASSSGTGGGGGELFF. DNA of the CDR3: TGTGCCAGCAGTTCCGGGACAGGGGGCGGAGGCGGGGAGCTGTTTTTT. The V call is TRBV7-2, the J call TRBJ2-2; 12 bases are shared with TRBD1. Germline V gene data show CDR1 as SGHTA and CDR2 as FQGNSA. V trimming: 6 bases; J trimming: 7 bases; junction bases outside the gene matches: 9. The CDR3 consists of 16 residues. The full variable domain, completed using reference TRBV7-2 and TRBJ2-2, is GAGVSQSPSNKVTEKGKDVELRCDPISGHTALYWYRQSLGQGLEFLIYFQGNSAPDKSGLPSDRFSAERTGGSVSTLTIQRTQQEDSAVYLCASSSGTGGGGGELFFGEGSRLTVL.

The rearrangement links TRBV7-2 to TRBJ1-2; weak D call: TRBD1 (6 bases). CDR1 is SGHTA and CDR2 is FQGNSA in the germline V gene. V lost 4 bases, J lost 8 bases, and 17 bases lay in between. The CDR3 has 14 residues. The CDR3: CASSSGGGRGGYTF. The CDR3 DNA reads as TGTGCCAGCAGCTCAGGTGGGGGCAGGGGCGGCTACACCTTC.

This rearrangement joins TRBV4-3 to TRBJ1-1; possibly TRBD1 for D (5 bases). This CDR3 is 13 amino acids long. Trimming took off 1 base at V and 7 bases at J, with 10 bases between the two ends. Germline V gene lookup returns CDR1 LGHNA and CDR2 YSLEER. Here the CDR3 DNA reads TGCGCCAGCAGCCAAGCGACAGTTGGTGAAGCTTTCTTT. This sequence encodes CASSQATVGEAFF.

The rearrangement uses TRBV6-6 and TRBJ1-2, with a possible D match to TRBD1 (6 bases). V gave up 8 bases and J gave up 3 bases, with 10 bases separating them. The CDR3 spans 12 residues. From germline, CDR1 is MNHNY and CDR2 SVGAGI (reference sequence). CDR3 sequence reads: CASSRTDYGYTF. The CDR3, as DNA: TGTGCCAGCTCCCGGACAGACTATGGCTACACCTTC.